This TCR beta chain was identified during a study of blood T cell repertoires in COVID-19. The CDR3 consists of 13 residues. Trimming left V 5 bases short and J 6 bases short, with 13 bases between. Profiling relied on immunoSEQ multiplex PCR, and the TCRdb table lists in-frame clones only, not all of them. The data hold about 340,000 clones, with 88% observed a single time. The rearrangement uses TRBV23-1 and TRBJ1-1; D unresolved. TRBV23-1 is an open reading frame, and its role is uncertain. Material for sequencing was peripheral blood. This clonotype was obtained from a woman between 70 and 85 years old with COVID-19, enrolled during active disease. DNA for the CDR3: TGCGCCAGCAGTATACCGGGGAGGGCTGAAGCTTTCTTT. Translation gives CASSIPGRAEAFF.